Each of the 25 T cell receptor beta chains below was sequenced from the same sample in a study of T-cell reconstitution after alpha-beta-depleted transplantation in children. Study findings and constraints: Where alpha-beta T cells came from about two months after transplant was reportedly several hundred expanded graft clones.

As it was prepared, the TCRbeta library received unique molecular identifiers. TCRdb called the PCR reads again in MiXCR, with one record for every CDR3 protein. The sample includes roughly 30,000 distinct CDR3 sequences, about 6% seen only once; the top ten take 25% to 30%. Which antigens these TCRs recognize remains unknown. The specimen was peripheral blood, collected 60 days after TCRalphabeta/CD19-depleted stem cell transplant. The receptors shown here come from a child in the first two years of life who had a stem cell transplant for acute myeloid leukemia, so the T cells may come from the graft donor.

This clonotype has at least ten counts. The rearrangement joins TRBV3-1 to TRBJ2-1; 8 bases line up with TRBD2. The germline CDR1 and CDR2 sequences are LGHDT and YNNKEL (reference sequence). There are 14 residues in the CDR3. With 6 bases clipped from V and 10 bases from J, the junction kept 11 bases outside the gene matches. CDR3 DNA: TGTGCCAGCAGTATGGGACTAGGTGGGTCGGAGCAGTTCTTC. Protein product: CASSMGLGGSEQFF.

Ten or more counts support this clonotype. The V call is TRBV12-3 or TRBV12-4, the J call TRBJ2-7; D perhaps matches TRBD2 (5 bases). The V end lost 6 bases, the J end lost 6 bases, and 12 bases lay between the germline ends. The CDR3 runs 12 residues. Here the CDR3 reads CASRSGGVEQYF. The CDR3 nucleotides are TGTGCCAGCAGGTCCGGAGGAGTCGAGCAGTACTTC.

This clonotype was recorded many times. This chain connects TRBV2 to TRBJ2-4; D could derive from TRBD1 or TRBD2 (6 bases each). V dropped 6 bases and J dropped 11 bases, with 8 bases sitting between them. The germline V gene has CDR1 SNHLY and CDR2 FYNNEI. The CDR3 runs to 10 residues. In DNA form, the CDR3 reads TGTGCCAGCAGGAGGGGGGTTCAGTACTTC. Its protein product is CASRRGVQYF. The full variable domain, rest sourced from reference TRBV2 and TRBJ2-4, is EPEVTQTPSHQVTQMGQEVILRCVPISNHLYFYWYRQILGQKVEFLVSFYNNEISEKSEIFDDQFSVERPDGSNFTLKIRSTKLEDSAMYFCASRRGVQYFGAGTRLSVL.

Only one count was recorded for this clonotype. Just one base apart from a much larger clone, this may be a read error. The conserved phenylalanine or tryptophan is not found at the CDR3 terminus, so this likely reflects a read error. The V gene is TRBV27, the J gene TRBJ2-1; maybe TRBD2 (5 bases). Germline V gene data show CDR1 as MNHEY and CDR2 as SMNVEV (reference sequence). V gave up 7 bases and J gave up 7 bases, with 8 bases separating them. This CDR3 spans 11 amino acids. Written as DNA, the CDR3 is TGTGCCAGCACCTCGGGGAATGAGCAGTTCGTC. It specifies CASTSGNEQFV.

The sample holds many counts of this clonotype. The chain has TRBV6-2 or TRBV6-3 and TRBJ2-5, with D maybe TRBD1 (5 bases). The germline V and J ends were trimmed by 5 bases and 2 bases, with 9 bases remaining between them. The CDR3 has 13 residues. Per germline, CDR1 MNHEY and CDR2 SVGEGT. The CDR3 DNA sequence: TGTGCCAGCAGTACTCGGACACAAGAGACCCAGTACTTC. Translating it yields CASSTRTQETQYF.

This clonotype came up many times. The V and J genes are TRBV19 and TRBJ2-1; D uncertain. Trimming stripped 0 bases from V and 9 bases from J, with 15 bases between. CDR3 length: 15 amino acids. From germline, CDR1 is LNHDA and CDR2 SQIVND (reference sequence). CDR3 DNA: TGTGCCAGTAGTATAGATCCCACCATCGGTGTTGAGCAGTTCTTC. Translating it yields CASSIDPTIGVEQFF.

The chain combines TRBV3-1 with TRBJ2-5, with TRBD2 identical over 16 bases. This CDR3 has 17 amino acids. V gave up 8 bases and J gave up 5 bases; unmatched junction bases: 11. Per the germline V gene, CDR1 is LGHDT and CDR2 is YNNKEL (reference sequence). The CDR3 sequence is CASCPGTSGGAWETQYF. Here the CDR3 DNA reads TGTGCCAGCTGCCCTGGGACTAGCGGGGGGGCGTGGGAGACCCAGTACTTC.

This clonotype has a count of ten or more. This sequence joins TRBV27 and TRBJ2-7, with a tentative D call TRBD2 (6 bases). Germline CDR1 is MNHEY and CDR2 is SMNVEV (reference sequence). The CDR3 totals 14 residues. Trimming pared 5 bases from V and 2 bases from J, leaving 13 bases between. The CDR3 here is CASSLTGVTYEQYF. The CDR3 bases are TGTGCCAGCAGTCTCACGGGGGTAACCTACGAGCAGTACTTC.

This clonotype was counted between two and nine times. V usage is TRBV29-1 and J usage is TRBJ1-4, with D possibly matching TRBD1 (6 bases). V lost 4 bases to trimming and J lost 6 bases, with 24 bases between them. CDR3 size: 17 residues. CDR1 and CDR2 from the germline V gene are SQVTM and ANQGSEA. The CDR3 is CSVGPRKSGGGYEKLFF. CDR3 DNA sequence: TGCAGCGTTGGCCCCCGAAAGTCCGGGGGCGGGTATGAAAAACTGTTTTTT.

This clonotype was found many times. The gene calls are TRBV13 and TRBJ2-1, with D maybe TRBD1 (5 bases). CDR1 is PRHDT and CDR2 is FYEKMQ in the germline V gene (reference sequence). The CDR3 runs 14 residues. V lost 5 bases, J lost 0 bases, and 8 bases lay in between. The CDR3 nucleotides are TGTGCCAGCAGCGACAGTCCCTCCTACAATGAGCAGTTCTTC. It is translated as CASSDSPSYNEQFF.

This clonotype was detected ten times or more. The CDR3 sequence is CASSLGLAGSYNEQFF. CDR3 nucleotide sequence: TGTGCCAGCAGTTTAGGACTAGCGGGCTCCTACAATGAGCAGTTCTTC. The V and J genes are TRBV27 and TRBJ2-1; 11 nucleotides line up with TRBD2. Germline trimming cut 2 bases from V and 0 bases from J; bases unmatched to any gene: 0. This CDR3 comprises 16 residues. Looked up from germline, CDR1 is MNHEY and CDR2 is SMNVEV (reference sequence).

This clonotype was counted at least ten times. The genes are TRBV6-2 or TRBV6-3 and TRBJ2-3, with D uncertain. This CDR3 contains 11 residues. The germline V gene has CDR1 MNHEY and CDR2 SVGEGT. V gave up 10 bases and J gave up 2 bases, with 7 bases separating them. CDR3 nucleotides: TGTGCCACAGCGACCACAGATACGCAGTATTTT. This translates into CATATTDTQYF.

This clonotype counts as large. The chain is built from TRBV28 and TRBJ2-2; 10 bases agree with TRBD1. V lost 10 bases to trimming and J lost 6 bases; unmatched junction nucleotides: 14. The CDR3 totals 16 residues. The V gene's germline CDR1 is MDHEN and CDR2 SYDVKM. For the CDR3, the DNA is TGTGCCACCTCCCCCGTGTGGACAGGGGGATCCGGGGAGCTGTTTTTT. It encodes CATSPVWTGGSGELFF.

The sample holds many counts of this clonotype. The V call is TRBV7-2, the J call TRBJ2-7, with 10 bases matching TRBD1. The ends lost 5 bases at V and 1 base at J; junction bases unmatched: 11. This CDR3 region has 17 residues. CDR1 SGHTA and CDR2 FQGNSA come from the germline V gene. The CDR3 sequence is CASSPGTGVFRSYEQYF. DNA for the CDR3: TGTGCCAGCAGCCCCGGGACAGGGGTTTTTCGGTCCTACGAGCAGTACTTC.

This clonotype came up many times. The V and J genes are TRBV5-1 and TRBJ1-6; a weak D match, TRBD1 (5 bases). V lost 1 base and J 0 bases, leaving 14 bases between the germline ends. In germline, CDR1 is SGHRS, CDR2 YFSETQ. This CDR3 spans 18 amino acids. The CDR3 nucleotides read TGCGCCAGCAGCTTGTCTGGGGCGGTTGGCTCCTATAATTCACCCCTCCACTTT. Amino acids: CASSLSGAVGSYNSPLHF.

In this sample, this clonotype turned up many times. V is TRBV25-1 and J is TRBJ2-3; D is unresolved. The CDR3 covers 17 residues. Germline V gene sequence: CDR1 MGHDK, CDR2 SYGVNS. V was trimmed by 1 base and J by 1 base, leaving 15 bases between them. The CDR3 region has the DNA TGTGCCAGCAGTGAATCCGACACCCCATTAGGCACAGATACGCAGTATTTT. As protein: CASSESDTPLGTDTQYF.

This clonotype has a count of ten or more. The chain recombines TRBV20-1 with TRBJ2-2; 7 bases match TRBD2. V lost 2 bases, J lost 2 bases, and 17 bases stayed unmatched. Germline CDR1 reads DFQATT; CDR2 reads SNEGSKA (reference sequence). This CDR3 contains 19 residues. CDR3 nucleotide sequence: TGCAGTGCTAGACTAGCGGAGAGGGGCCGAATATCAAACACCGGGGAGCTGTTTTTT. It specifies CSARLAERGRISNTGELFF.

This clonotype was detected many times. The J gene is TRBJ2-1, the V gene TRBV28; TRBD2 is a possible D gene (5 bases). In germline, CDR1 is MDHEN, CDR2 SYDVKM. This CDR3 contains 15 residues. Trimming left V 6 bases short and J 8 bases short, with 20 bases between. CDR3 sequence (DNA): TGTGCCAGCAGCCGAGGGTATGCGTCAATTGATGAGCAGTTCTTC. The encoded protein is CASSRGYASIDEQFF.

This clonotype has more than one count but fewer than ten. The CDR3 spells CASSLAVAGDNEQFF. For the CDR3, the DNA is TGCGCCAGCAGCTTGGCAGTAGCGGGGGACAATGAGCAGTTCTTC. The chain couples TRBV5-1 to TRBJ2-1; 9 positions match TRBD2. This CDR3 comprises 15 residues. The germline V gene encodes CDR1 SGHRS and CDR2 YFSETQ. Germline trimming cut 0 bases from V and 5 bases from J; bases unmatched to any gene: 3.

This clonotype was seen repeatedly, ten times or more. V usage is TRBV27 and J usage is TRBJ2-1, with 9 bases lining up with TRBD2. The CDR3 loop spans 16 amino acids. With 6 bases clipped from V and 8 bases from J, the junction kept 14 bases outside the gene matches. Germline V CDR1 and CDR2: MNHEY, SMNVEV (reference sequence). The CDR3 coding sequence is TGTGCCAGCAGACCGTCGGGGAGCGGGAGGAACTATGAGCAGTTCTTC. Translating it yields CASRPSGSGRNYEQFF.

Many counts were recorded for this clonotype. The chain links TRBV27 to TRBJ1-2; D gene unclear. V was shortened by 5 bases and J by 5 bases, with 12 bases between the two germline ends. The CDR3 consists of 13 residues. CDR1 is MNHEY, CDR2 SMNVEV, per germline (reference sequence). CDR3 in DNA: TGTGCCAGCAGTCCCGATCCCGATTATGGCTACACCTTC. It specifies CASSPDPDYGYTF.

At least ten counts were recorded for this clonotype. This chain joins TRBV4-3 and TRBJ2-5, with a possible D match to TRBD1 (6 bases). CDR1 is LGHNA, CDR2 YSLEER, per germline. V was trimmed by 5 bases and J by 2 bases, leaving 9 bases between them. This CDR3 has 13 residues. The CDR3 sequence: CASSRGQQETQYF. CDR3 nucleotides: TGCGCCAGCAGCAGAGGACAGCAAGAGACCCAGTACTTC.

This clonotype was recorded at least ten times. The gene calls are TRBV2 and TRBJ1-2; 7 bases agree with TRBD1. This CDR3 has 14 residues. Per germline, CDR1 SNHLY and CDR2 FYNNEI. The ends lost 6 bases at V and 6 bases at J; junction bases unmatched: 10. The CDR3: CASSVDRALNGYTF. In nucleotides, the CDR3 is TGTGCCAGCAGCGTTGACAGGGCCCTCAATGGCTACACCTTC. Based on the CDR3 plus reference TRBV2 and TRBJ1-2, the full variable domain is EPEVTQTPSHQVTQMGQEVILRCVPISNHLYFYWYRQILGQKVEFLVSFYNNEISEKSEIFDDQFSVERPDGSNFTLKIRSTKLEDSAMYFCASSVDRALNGYTFGSGTRLTVV.

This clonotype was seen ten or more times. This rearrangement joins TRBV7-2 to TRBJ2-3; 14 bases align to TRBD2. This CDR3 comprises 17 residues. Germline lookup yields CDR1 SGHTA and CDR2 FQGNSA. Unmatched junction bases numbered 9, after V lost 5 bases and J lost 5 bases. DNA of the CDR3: TGTGCCAGCAGCGCCTTAGGGGGACTAGCGGGAGTAGATACGCAGTATTTT. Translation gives CASSALGGLAGVDTQYF. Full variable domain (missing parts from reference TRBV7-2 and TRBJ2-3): GAGVSQSPSNKVTEKGKDVELRCDPISGHTALYWYRQSLGQGLEFLIYFQGNSAPDKSGLPSDRFSAERTGGSVSTLTIQRTQQEDSAVYLCASSALGGLAGVDTQYFGPGTRLTVL.

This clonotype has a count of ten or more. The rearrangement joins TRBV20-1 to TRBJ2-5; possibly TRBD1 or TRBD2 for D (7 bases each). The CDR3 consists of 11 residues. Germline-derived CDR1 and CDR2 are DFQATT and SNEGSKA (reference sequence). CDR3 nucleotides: TGCAGCCCAGGGGGGGCCCTGACCCAGTACTTC. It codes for CSPGGALTQYF.